The 28 T cell receptor beta chains listed next were all sequenced from one sample in a study of response to subunit inactivated influenza vaccine. TCRdb processed the RT-PCR reads anew with MiXCR; each CDR3 protein has one entry. The repertoire holds approximately 520,000 distinct CDR3 sequences, with 25% as singletons. This specimen was CD4+ T cells sorted from PBMCs, taken roughly 5 days after vaccination. Receptors were obtained from a middle-aged man who received an inactivated influenza vaccine.

This clonotype was detected only a few times. The V and J genes are TRBV12-5 and TRBJ1-3; no clear D. This CDR3 contains 14 residues. CDR1 is LGHNT and CDR2 is FRNRAP in the germline V gene. Trimming stripped 2 bases from V and 0 bases from J, with 5 bases between. The CDR3 is CASGLSDSGNTIYF. The CDR3 region has the DNA TGTGCTAGTGGTTTGAGTGACTCTGGAAACACCATATATTTT.

V and J are TRBV12-3 or TRBV12-4 and TRBJ1-2; D not resolved. V lost 4 bases and J 1 base, leaving 4 bases between the germline ends. CDR3 size: 12 residues. The CDR3 nucleotides are TGTGCCAGCAGTTCCGTTAACTATGGCTACACCTTC. The encoded protein is CASSSVNYGYTF.

The chain couples TRBV20-1 to TRBJ1-5; 7 bases map to TRBD1. The CDR3 consists of 14 residues. V was pared by 4 bases and J by 4 bases, with 7 bases of the junction left unmatched. CDR1 is DFQATT, CDR2 SNEGSKA, per germline (reference sequence). The CDR3 protein is CSATVAGGNQPQHF. The DNA of the CDR3 is TGCAGTGCTACGGTGGCAGGGGGAAATCAGCCCCAGCATTTT.

The genes are TRBV7-9 and TRBJ2-1; no definite D call. The CDR3 consists of 15 residues. Trimming shortened V by 0 bases and J by 9 bases, and 15 bases separated the two germline ends. Germline V gene lookup returns CDR1 SEHNR and CDR2 FQNEAQ (reference sequence). DNA for the CDR3: TGTGCCAGCAGCTTAGCTCGGGTGGGCAATTCTGAGCAGTTCTTC. This sequence encodes CASSLARVGNSEQFF.

V gene TRBV20-1 combines with J gene TRBJ2-1, with TRBD2 matching 9 bases. This CDR3 contains 14 residues. Germline CDR1 reads DFQATT; CDR2 reads SNEGSKA (reference sequence). V dropped 5 bases and J dropped 10; count of bases not matched to a gene: 12. CDR3 amino acids: CSAPNIAGVGEQFF. CDR3 coding DNA: TGCAGTGCTCCCAATATAGCGGGAGTGGGCGAGCAGTTCTTC.

This clonotype was detected only a few times. The V gene is TRBV7-2, the J gene TRBJ2-3; possible D gene TRBD2, 6 bases. V was cut by 1 base and J by 11 bases, with 10 bases left in between. Germline values: CDR1 SGHTA, CDR2 FQGNSA. The CDR3 loop spans 12 amino acids. The CDR3 is CASSLGDSKQYF. The CDR3 DNA sequence: TGTGCCAGCAGCTTAGGGGACTCCAAGCAGTATTTT.

This clonotype was seen a few times. V is TRBV7-2 and J is TRBJ2-7; D tentatively reads TRBD1 or TRBD2 (5 bases each). This CDR3 is 14 amino acids long. Germline V gene sequence: CDR1 SGHTA, CDR2 FQGNSA. Trimming stripped 5 bases from V and 4 bases from J, with 15 bases between. CDR3 in amino acids: CASSPRDLGYEQYF. The DNA of the CDR3 is TGTGCCAGCAGCCCCCGGGACCTAGGGTACGAGCAGTACTTC.

The chain joins TRBV20-1 to TRBJ1-5; TRBD1 might be the D (5 bases). The CDR3 length is 13 residues. Deletions cut 6 bases from V and 4 bases from J, with 13 bases between. Germline CDR1 is DFQATT and CDR2 is SNEGSKA (reference sequence). The CDR3 loop is CSARGRTNQPQHF. CDR3 nucleotides: TGCAGTGCGAGGGGCCGTACTAATCAGCCCCAGCATTTT.

This clonotype was detected only a few times. This chain connects TRBV20-1 to TRBJ1-2, with D perhaps TRBD1 (5 bases). V lost 5 bases to trimming and J lost 8 bases, with 15 bases between them. Per germline, CDR1 DFQATT and CDR2 SNEGSKA (reference sequence). This CDR3 comprises 12 residues. CDR3 amino acids: CSAQQAVSGYTF. The CDR3 DNA reads TGCAGTGCTCAACAGGCTGTTAGCGGCTACACCTTC.

CDR3 DNA: TGCAGCTCCCGACAGGGTTACACCGGGGAGCTGTTTTTT. Its translation: CSSRQGYTGELFF. The chain is built from TRBV29-1 and TRBJ2-2, with 7 bases lining up with TRBD1. With V trimmed by 8 bases and J by 3 bases, 6 bases remained unmatched. CDR3 length: 13 residues. Germline V gene sequence: CDR1 SQVTM, CDR2 ANQGSEA.

The rearrangement links TRBV7-8 to TRBJ2-2; a weak D match, TRBD2 (5 bases). V was trimmed by 4 bases and J by 3 bases, leaving 15 bases between them. This CDR3 spans 16 amino acids. CDR1 is SGHVS and CDR2 is FQNEAQ in the germline V gene. DNA for the CDR3: TGTGCCAGCAGCTCCCCCCTCCGCGGGTACACCGGGGAGCTGTTTTTT. Translating it yields CASSSPLRGYTGELFF.

This clonotype was counted between two and nine times. The V and J genes are TRBV5-4 and TRBJ2-3; possible D gene TRBD1, 6 bases. Germline V gene data show CDR1 as SGHNT and CDR2 as YYREEE (reference sequence). V lost 1 base and J lost 0, with 21 bases in between. The CDR3 spans 19 residues. The CDR3 spells CASSLTFGTRTSSTDTQYF. In nucleotides, the CDR3 is TGTGCCAGCAGCTTGACCTTCGGGACACGAACCTCTAGCACAGATACGCAGTATTTT.

This clonotype was counted a few times. This chain joins TRBV5-1 and TRBJ2-4; D is undetermined. Germline CDR1 reads SGHRS; CDR2 reads YFSETQ. The CDR3 totals 15 residues. Trimming cost V 0 bases and J 0 bases, with 7 bases left between them. In DNA, the CDR3 is TGCGCCAGCAGCTTGGAGCCCTTAGCCAAAAACATTCAGTACTTC. Translated, it gives CASSLEPLAKNIQYF.

This clonotype came up a few times. The chain recombines TRBV18 with TRBJ1-5; D might be TRBD1 (5 bases). The V gene's germline CDR1 is KGHSH and CDR2 LQKENI. The CDR3 length is 15 residues. V gave up 3 bases and J gave up 2 bases, with 11 bases separating them. This chain's CDR3 is CASSPGPYGNQPQHF. CDR3 coding DNA: TGTGCCAGCTCACCGGGGCCGTATGGCAATCAGCCCCAGCATTTT.

Only a few counts were recorded for this clonotype. This chain links TRBV4-1 with TRBJ1-4, with unresolved D. The CDR3 has 15 residues. CDR1 and CDR2 (germline): MGHRA, YSYEKL. V lost 1 base and J lost 0, with 6 bases in between. The CDR3 here is CASSQGWSTNEKLFF. CDR3 coding DNA: TGCGCCAGCAGCCAAGGATGGTCAACTAATGAAAAACTGTTTTTT.

There are a few counts of this clonotype. This rearrangement joins TRBV20-1 to TRBJ1-1, with D perhaps TRBD1 (6 bases). This CDR3 spans 14 amino acids. V was shortened by 5 bases and J by 2 bases, with 15 bases between the two germline ends. The germline V gene has CDR1 DFQATT and CDR2 SNEGSKA (reference sequence). CDR3 bases: TGCAGTGCTCGCTTGGGGACATACAACACTGAAGCTTTCTTT. It codes for CSARLGTYNTEAFF.

In this sample, this clonotype turned up a few times. The rearrangement joins TRBV11-2 to TRBJ2-7; possible D gene TRBD1, 5 bases. Germline values: CDR1 SGHAT, CDR2 FQNNGV. This CDR3 contains 13 residues. V gave up 5 bases and J gave up 7 bases, with 15 bases separating them. DNA for the CDR3: TGTGCCAGCAGCCCCAGGGTCGACATAGAGCAGTACTTC. Translated, it gives CASSPRVDIEQYF. Full variable domain (rest looked up from reference TRBV11-2 and TRBJ2-7): EAGVAQSPRYKIIEKRQSVAFWCNPISGHATLYWYQQILGQGPKLLIQFQNNGVVDDSQLPKDRFSAERLKGVDSTLKIQPAKLEDSAVYLCASSPRVDIEQYFGPGTRLTVT.

This clonotype was recorded a few times. V usage is TRBV5-1 and J usage is TRBJ2-1, with D perhaps TRBD2 (5 bases). Trimming took off 0 bases at V and 0 bases at J, with 10 bases between the two ends. The V gene's germline CDR1 is SGHRS and CDR2 YFSETQ. This CDR3 has 16 amino acids. The CDR3 region is CASSLDTGSSYNEQFF. CDR3 coding DNA: TGCGCCAGCAGCTTGGATACGGGGAGCTCCTACAATGAGCAGTTCTTC.

This chain connects TRBV27 to TRBJ1-2, with D perhaps TRBD1 (5 bases). V lost 5 bases, J lost 1 base, and 14 bases lay in between. Germline CDR1 and CDR2: MNHEY and SMNVEV (reference sequence). This CDR3 region has 15 residues. The CDR3 sequence: CASSLDRRFNYGYTF. The CDR3 DNA reads TGTGCCAGCAGTCTCGACAGAAGATTTAACTATGGCTACACCTTC.

This clonotype was observed once. V usage is TRBV6-2 or TRBV6-3 and J usage is TRBJ2-1; D possibly corresponds to TRBD1 (5 bases). From germline, CDR1 is MNHEY and CDR2 SVGEGT. This CDR3 is 16 amino acids long. Trimming removed 2 bases from V and 0 bases from J, with 11 bases in between. As DNA, the CDR3 is TGTGCCAGCAGTTACGGGGCCCGCCCCTCCTACAATGAGCAGTTCTTC. Translation gives CASSYGARPSYNEQFF.

The chain links TRBV7-9 to TRBJ2-5, with TRBD2 as a possible D gene (6 bases). The CDR3 is made up of 14 amino acids. The germline V gene encodes CDR1 SEHNR and CDR2 FQNEAQ (reference sequence). V shed 3 bases and J shed 1 base, with 9 bases lying between them. The CDR3 reads CASSFWDFQETQYF. The CDR3 nucleotides are TGTGCCAGCAGCTTTTGGGACTTCCAAGAGACCCAGTACTTC.

The rearrangement uses TRBV3-1 and TRBJ2-1, with 9 bases aligning to TRBD1. Trimming cost V 3 bases and J 8 bases; bases outside gene matches: 5. Germline assignment: CDR1 LGHDT and CDR2 YNNKEL (reference sequence). The CDR3 is 14 amino acids. The CDR3 DNA follows: TGTGCCAGCAGCCAGGTCTACAGGGGGCATGAGCAGTTCTTC. This gives the protein CASSQVYRGHEQFF.

CDR3 DNA: TGCGCCAGCAGCTTCGGGACGAATAACGGGGAGCTGTTTTTT. It specifies CASSFGTNNGELFF. The chain recombines TRBV5-1 with TRBJ2-2, with D perhaps TRBD1 or TRBD2 (5 bases each). The CDR3 is made up of 14 amino acids. The germline V and J ends were trimmed by 2 bases and 7 bases, with 12 bases remaining between them. CDR1 and CDR2 from the germline V gene are SGHRS and YFSETQ.

The CDR3 DNA reads as TGTGCCAGCAGTTACTCCGGCCTTTTGACAAGCGCCCATGGCTACACCTTC. Protein product: CASSYSGLLTSAHGYTF. The chain employs TRBV6-5 and TRBJ1-2; no clear D gene. Trimming took off 0 bases at V and 6 bases at J, with 20 bases between the two ends. This CDR3 region has 17 residues. From germline, CDR1 is MNHEY and CDR2 SVGAGI.

The chain uses TRBV7-2 and TRBJ2-1; possible D gene TRBD2, 5 bases. The ends were cut back, 0 bases at V and 4 bases at J, with 10 bases in the middle. Germline V gives CDR1 SGHTA, CDR2 FQGNSA. This CDR3 comprises 15 residues. The DNA of the CDR3 is TGTGCCAGCAGCTTAGCCCTAGCCCAATACAATGAGCAGTTCTTC. Protein sequence: CASSLALAQYNEQFF.

The rearrangement links TRBV6-1 to TRBJ2-7, with a weak D call TRBD1 (6 bases). Trimming took off 4 bases at V and 0 bases at J, with 10 bases between the two ends. Per germline, CDR1 MNHNS and CDR2 SASEGT. The CDR3 runs to 14 residues. The CDR3 DNA sequence: TGTGCCAGCAGTGGGACAGCGAGCTCCTACGAGCAGTACTTC. Translation gives CASSGTASSYEQYF.

This chain connects TRBV28 to TRBJ1-6; D gene unclear. In germline, CDR1 is MDHEN, CDR2 SYDVKM. CDR3 size: 15 residues. V was cut by 3 bases and J by 6 bases, with 12 bases left in between. CDR3 in amino acids: CASSLETTGNSPLHF. In DNA, the CDR3 is TGTGCCAGCAGTTTGGAGACAACCGGTAATTCACCCCTCCACTTT.

The chain carries TRBV29-1 and TRBJ1-1; D not certain. The length of the CDR3 is 11 residues. Germline CDR1 is SQVTM and CDR2 is ANQGSEA. V was clipped by 6 bases and J by 5 bases, with 10 bases between them. The chain's CDR3 is CSVSIWTEAFF. The DNA of the CDR3 is TGCAGCGTCTCAATTTGGACTGAAGCTTTCTTT.